This record concerns one T cell receptor (beta chain) sequence. The antigen remains unidentified. Expressed TCRB transcripts were sequenced because the entire RNA isolate underwent reverse transcription. TCRdb's table, derived via immunoSEQ multiplex PCR, lists solely in-frame clones and lacks some. The table lists roughly 230,000 clones, around 10% of them singletons. These data belong to a study of beta chain features in type 1 diabetes. Study results and caveats: Moderate yet significant TCRB CDR3 shortening was seen in Type 1 diabetes patients in all four CD4+ subsets. The study found that naive, central memory and Treg TCRB repertoires appeared more similar in patients than in healthy donors.

Trimming cost V 0 bases and J 4 bases, with 15 bases left between them. CDR1 and CDR2 from the germline V gene are SEHNR and FQNEAQ (reference sequence). CDR3 length: 16 residues. Specimen: naive CD4+ T cells from blood. The chain couples TRBV7-9 to TRBJ1-1; possible D gene TRBD1, 5 bases. The receptor comes from a woman under 30 in good health. CDR3 DNA sequence: TGTGCCAGCAGCTTAGCGGCTCCAGGGTATAGCACTGAAGCTTTCTTT. The encoded protein is CASSLAAPGYSTEAFF.